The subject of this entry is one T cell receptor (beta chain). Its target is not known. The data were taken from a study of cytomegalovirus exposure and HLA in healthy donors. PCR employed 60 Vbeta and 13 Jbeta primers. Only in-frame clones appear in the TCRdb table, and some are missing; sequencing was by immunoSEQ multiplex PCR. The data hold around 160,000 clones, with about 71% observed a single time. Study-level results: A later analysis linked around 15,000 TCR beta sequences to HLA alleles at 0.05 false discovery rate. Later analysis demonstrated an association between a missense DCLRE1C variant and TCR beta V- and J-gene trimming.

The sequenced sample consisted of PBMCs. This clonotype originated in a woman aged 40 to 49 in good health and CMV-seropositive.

The CDR3 protein is CASSLGATSGSDEQYF. Written as DNA, the CDR3 is TGTGCCAGCAGCTTGGGCGCGACTAGCGGGAGTGACGAGCAGTACTTC. The chain is built from TRBV5-5 and TRBJ2-7; TRBD2 matches at 12 bases. Germline CDR1 reads SGHKS; CDR2 reads YYEKEE (reference sequence). The CDR3 runs to 16 residues. V gave up 0 bases and J gave up 5 bases; unmatched junction bases: 6.